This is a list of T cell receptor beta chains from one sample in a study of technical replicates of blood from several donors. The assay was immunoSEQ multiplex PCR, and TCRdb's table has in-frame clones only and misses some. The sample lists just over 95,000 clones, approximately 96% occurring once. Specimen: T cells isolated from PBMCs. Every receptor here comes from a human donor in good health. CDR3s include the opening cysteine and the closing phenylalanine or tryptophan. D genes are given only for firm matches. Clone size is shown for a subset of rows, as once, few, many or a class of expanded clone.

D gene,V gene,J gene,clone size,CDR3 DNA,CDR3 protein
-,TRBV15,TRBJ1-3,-,TGTGCCACCAGCAGAGCTGTTTTGCAGGGCGCCTCTGGAAACACCATATATTTT,CATSRAVLQGASGNTIYF
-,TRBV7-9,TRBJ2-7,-,TGTGCCAGCAGCTTAGAATATTACGAGCAGTACTTC,CASSLEYYEQYF
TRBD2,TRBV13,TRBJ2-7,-,TGTGCCAGCAGCCCCCCAGCGGGACTATCCTACGAGCAGTACTTC,CASSPPAGLSYEQYF
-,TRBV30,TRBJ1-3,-,TGTGCCTGGAGTCCGGTCCTCTCTGGAAACACCATATATTTT,CAWSPVLSGNTIYF
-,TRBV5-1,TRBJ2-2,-,TGCGCCAGCAGCGGGCGGGCGGACACCGGGGAGCTGTTTTTT,CASSGRADTGELFF
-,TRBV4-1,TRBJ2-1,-,TGCGCCAGCAGACCTAGCTCCTACAATGAGCAGTTCTTC,CASRPSSYNEQFF
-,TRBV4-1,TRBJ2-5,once,TGCGCCAGCAGCCACCCGGGACTCTCGGAGACCCAGTACTTC,CASSHPGLSETQYF
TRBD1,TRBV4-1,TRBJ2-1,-,TGCGCCAGCAGCCAGTTACAGGGGGACAATGAGCAGTTCTTC,CASSQLQGDNEQFF
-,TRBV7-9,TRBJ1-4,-,TGTGCCAGCAGTTTCCCGGGTTCGTCAACTAATGAAAAACTGTTTTTT,CASSFPGSSTNEKLFF
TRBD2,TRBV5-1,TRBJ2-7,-,TGCGCCAGCAGGAGCGGGAGGGCCCGGGAGCAGTACTTC,CASRSGRAREQYF
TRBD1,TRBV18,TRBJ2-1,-,TGTGCCAGCTCACCCGAGGGACAGGGGTTCTACAATGAGCAGTTCTTC,CASSPEGQGFYNEQFF
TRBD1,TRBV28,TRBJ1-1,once,TGTGCCAGCAGCCCGGGACAGGGCGGCACTGAAGCTTTCTTT,CASSPGQGGTEAFF